One and the same sample provided the 27 T cell receptor beta chains below, sequenced in a study of cytomegalovirus exposure and HLA in healthy donors. The repertoire was sequenced with immunoSEQ multiplex PCR; TCRdb's copy has only in-frame clones and lacks some. The table has about 160,000 clones, less than 90% seen once; the top ten hold 10% to 13%. The source material was PBMCs. The receptors stem from a man younger than 40 in good health and CMV-seropositive.

The chain couples TRBV4-1 to TRBJ2-1; 13 bases match TRBD2. The length of the CDR3 is 15 residues. The trim removed 3 bases at V and 5 bases at J, leaving 1 base unmatched. Germline loops: CDR1 MGHRA, CDR2 YSYEKL. The CDR3 protein is CASSQGLAGNNEQFF. The CDR3 DNA sequence: TGCGCCAGCAGCCAGGGACTAGCGGGAAACAATGAGCAGTTCTTC.

This chain connects TRBV5-1 to TRBJ1-4; D is unclear. Trimming stripped 0 bases from V and 6 bases from J, with 12 bases between. The CDR3 covers 15 residues. Looked up from germline, CDR1 is SGHRS and CDR2 is YFSETQ. CDR3 sequence: CASSLVGRGDEKLFF. CDR3 DNA: TGCGCCAGCAGCTTGGTTGGGCGCGGGGATGAAAAACTGTTTTTT.

The chain has TRBV20-1 and TRBJ1-5; the D is unclear. Germline values: CDR1 DFQATT, CDR2 SNEGSKA (reference sequence). The CDR3 runs to 11 residues. V was clipped by 2 bases and J by 6 bases, with 5 bases between them. This chain's CDR3 is CSARRGQPQHF. The CDR3 coding sequence is TGCAGTGCTAGACGCGGTCAGCCCCAGCATTTT.

This chain uses TRBV2 with TRBJ2-1; TRBD1 matches at 10 bases. Per the germline V gene, CDR1 is SNHLY and CDR2 is FYNNEI. With 10 bases clipped from V and 5 bases from J, the junction kept 8 bases outside the gene matches. The CDR3 is 14 amino acids. Written as DNA, the CDR3 is TGTGCCACGACCCGGGGGACAGGGGACAATGAGCAGTTCTTC. Translated, it gives CATTRGTGDNEQFF.

The rearrangement links TRBV6-5 to TRBJ1-5; 9 nucleotides match TRBD1. In germline, CDR1 is MNHEY, CDR2 SVGAGI. CDR3 length equals 15 residues. V lost 5 bases, J lost 1 base, and 3 bases stayed unmatched. The CDR3 nucleotides are TGTGCCAGCAGTCGACAGGGGGGGAGCAATCAGCCCCAGCATTTT. It specifies CASSRQGGSNQPQHF.

V is TRBV11-2 and J is TRBJ2-3; the match to TRBD2 covers 11 bases. J gave up 6 bases and V 3 bases, and 5 bases lay outside the gene matches. The CDR3 sequence is 15 residues long. Germline V gene data show CDR1 as SGHAT and CDR2 as FQNNGV. CDR3 in amino acids: CASSFTSGGGDTQYF. The CDR3 DNA reads as TGTGCCAGCAGCTTCACTAGCGGGGGTGGGGATACGCAGTATTTT.

V usage is TRBV18 and J usage is TRBJ1-4; 8 bases are a match to TRBD1. CDR1 and CDR2 from the germline V gene are KGHSH and LQKENI. The trim removed 6 bases at V and 5 bases at J, leaving 5 bases unmatched. CDR3 length: 14 residues. The CDR3 sequence: CASSEGQENEKLFF. The CDR3, as DNA: TGTGCCAGCTCGGAGGGACAGGAGAATGAAAAACTGTTTTTT.

This clone was seen a few times. This rearrangement joins TRBV6-5 to TRBJ1-2; the D gene is possibly TRBD1 (6 bases). Trimming removed 5 bases at V and 6 bases at J, with 13 bases between. Germline values: CDR1 MNHEY, CDR2 SVGAGI. The CDR3 extends over 13 amino acids. In DNA, the CDR3 is TGTGCCAGCAGTCCCTACAGGGCCCATGGCTACACCTTC. It codes for CASSPYRAHGYTF.

This chain links TRBV2 with TRBJ2-2; a possible D gene is TRBD2 (6 bases). The V gene's germline CDR1 is SNHLY and CDR2 FYNNEI. V lost 3 bases to trimming and J lost 6 bases, with 14 bases between them. The CDR3 covers 15 residues. The CDR3 loop reads CASSEDGSAAGELFF. The CDR3 DNA is TGTGCCAGCAGTGAGGACGGGAGTGCCGCCGGGGAGCTGTTTTTT.

This clone was detected once. The V and J genes are TRBV5-4 and TRBJ2-5; 8 bases map to TRBD2. CDR3 size: 13 residues. Per germline, CDR1 SGHNT and CDR2 YYREEE (reference sequence). V shed 6 bases and J 5 bases; nucleotides not matched to a gene: 6. CDR3 nucleotides: TGTGCCAGCATTCCATCGGGGGGGGAGACCCAGTACTTC. Its protein is CASIPSGGETQYF.

The chain has TRBV5-3 and TRBJ2-7; weak D call: TRBD2 (6 bases). TRBV5-3 is designated an ORF whose function remains uncertain. V gave up 3 bases and J gave up 6 bases, with 7 bases separating them. The CDR3 has 11 residues. Written as DNA, the CDR3 is TGTGCCAGAAGCTCCGGGGGCGAGCAGTACTTC. This gives the protein CARSSGGEQYF.

The chain uses TRBV2 and TRBJ2-3, with unresolved D. The CDR3 has 13 residues. Germline lookup yields CDR1 SNHLY and CDR2 FYNNEI. The ends were cut back, 9 bases at V and 3 bases at J, with 13 bases in the middle. DNA for the CDR3: TGTGCCAGGACTTCGGCTTCGACAGATACGCAGTATTTT. It yields the protein CARTSASTDTQYF.

This chain joins TRBV6-1 and TRBJ2-7; 16 bases align to TRBD2. CDR3 length: 18 residues. Trimming cost V 4 bases and J 4 bases; bases outside gene matches: 10. CDR1 is MNHNS and CDR2 is SASEGT in the germline V gene. The DNA for the CDR3 is TGTGCCAGCAGTGCCCCGGGACTAGCGGGGGGGCCGGGATACGAGCAGTACTTC. Its translation: CASSAPGLAGGPGYEQYF.

This clone was seen more than once but under ten times. CDR3 sequence reads: CASSEIRVDSPLHF. Written as DNA, the CDR3 is TGTGCCAGCAGTGAGATCAGGGTTGATTCACCCCTCCACTTT. This chain connects TRBV28 to TRBJ1-6, with D perhaps matching TRBD1 (5 bases). Per the germline V gene, CDR1 is MDHEN and CDR2 is SYDVKM. This CDR3 contains 14 residues. Trimming left V 5 bases short and J 8 bases short, with 13 bases between. Together with reference TRBV28 and TRBJ1-6, the CDR3 gives the full variable domain: DVKVTQSSRYLVKRTGEKVFLECVQDMDHENMFWYRQDPGLGLRLIYFSYDVKMKEKGDIPEGYSVSREKKERFSLILESASTNQTSMYLCASSEIRVDSPLHFGNGTRLTVT.

This chain uses TRBV6-6 with TRBJ1-1; 7 bases match TRBD1. Trimming removed 7 bases from V and 1 base from J; junction bases left unmatched: 6. Germline values: CDR1 MNHNY, CDR2 SVGAGI (reference sequence). CDR3 length: 14 amino acids. CDR3 amino acids: CASTPRQGNTEAFF. CDR3 in DNA: TGTGCCAGCACCCCACGACAGGGGAACACTGAAGCTTTCTTT.

This chain links TRBV9 with TRBJ1-1; TRBD1 matches 8 bases. This CDR3 comprises 16 residues. The J segment lost 7 bases and the V segment lost 0 bases, leaving 11 bases of the junction unmatched. The V gene's germline CDR1 is SGDLS and CDR2 YYNGEE. CDR3 nucleotide sequence: TGTGCCAGCAGCGTAGCTGTCTTGACAGGGGATATTGAAGCTTTCTTT. This codes for CASSVAVLTGDIEAFF.

CDR3 DNA: TGTGCCACCAGCAAAGGCGGGGTCTCCTACGAGCAGTACTTC. Protein product: CATSKGGVSYEQYF. The chain combines TRBV15 with TRBJ2-7; possibly TRBD2 for D (6 bases). The CDR3 sequence is 14 residues long. CDR1 is LNHNV, CDR2 YYDKDF, per germline (reference sequence). V was pared by 4 bases and J by 0 bases, with 10 bases between.

This clone was detected a few times. The CDR3 region is CASSWTPSDLNQPQHF. CDR3 DNA: TGTGCCAGCAGCTGGACACCCTCGGACCTCAATCAGCCCCAGCATTTT. The chain joins TRBV11-3 to TRBJ1-5; possible D gene TRBD1, 5 bases. The CDR3 length is 16 residues. The germline V and J ends were trimmed by 4 bases and 3 bases, with 16 bases remaining between them. The germline V gene encodes CDR1 SGHNT and CDR2 YENEEA.

The V and J genes are TRBV4-3 and TRBJ2-4; weak D call: TRBD2 (6 bases). In germline, CDR1 is LGHNA, CDR2 YSLEER. V was shortened by 2 bases and J by 7 bases, with 12 bases between the two germline ends. The CDR3 is 14 residues long. The CDR3 protein is CASSQKLAGNIQYF. DNA for the CDR3: TGCGCCAGCAGCCAAAAACTAGCTGGTAACATTCAGTACTTC.

This clone has a single count. The chain links TRBV7-2 to TRBJ2-7; TRBD2 matches at 14 bases. Trimming at V came to 4 bases and at J to 9 bases, leaving 5 bases not matched to a gene. Per germline, CDR1 SGHTA and CDR2 FQGNSA. The CDR3 length is 14 residues. The CDR3 DNA reads TGTGCCAGCAGCTCCCGGACTAGCGGGGGGTGGCAGTACTTC. Its protein product is CASSSRTSGGWQYF.

The chain couples TRBV9 to TRBJ2-3; tentatively, D is TRBD2 (6 bases). V lost 4 bases, J lost 0 bases, and 18 bases lay in between. This CDR3 has 17 amino acids. Germline V gene data show CDR1 as SGDLS and CDR2 as YYNGEE. The CDR3 protein is CASSQEPGEISTDTQYF. Written as DNA, the CDR3 is TGTGCCAGCAGCCAGGAGCCGGGGGAAATTAGCACAGATACGCAGTATTTT.

This clone was recorded once. Since a much larger clone is just one base distant, this may be a read error. V gene TRBV6-5 combines with J gene TRBJ1-2, with D tentatively TRBD1 (6 bases). V was clipped by 9 bases and J by 2 bases, with 7 bases between them. This CDR3 spans 11 amino acids. Germline CDR1 MNHEY, CDR2 SVGAGI. The CDR3 coding sequence is TGTGCCAGTGGACAGAACTATGGCTACACCTTC. Translating gives CASGQNYGYTF.

The V gene is TRBV4-3, the J gene TRBJ2-5, with a possible D match to TRBD2 (5 bases). The V gene lost 0 bases and the J gene lost 5 bases, with 19 bases spanning the gap. The CDR3 is made up of 17 amino acids. Per the germline V gene, CDR1 is LGHNA and CDR2 is YSLEER. CDR3 DNA: TGCGCCAGCAGCCAAGATCAATCTACCGACGGGGTCGAGACCCAGTACTTC. Protein: CASSQDQSTDGVETQYF.

This clone was recorded many times. V gene TRBV27 combines with J gene TRBJ1-5, with D perhaps matching TRBD1 (5 bases). This CDR3 has 15 amino acids. The germline gives CDR1 MNHEY, CDR2 SMNVEV (reference sequence). Trimming removed 0 bases from V and 3 bases from J, with 9 bases in between. CDR3 sequence: CASSLSGQANQPQHF. The CDR3 DNA reads TGTGCCAGCAGTTTATCGGGGCAGGCCAATCAGCCCCAGCATTTT.

The CDR3 spells CASSVTGEVEKLFF. CDR3 coding DNA: TGTGCCAGCAGCGTGACAGGGGAGGTTGAAAAACTGTTTTTT. This chain joins TRBV6-1 and TRBJ1-4; TRBD1 matches 8 bases. The ends lost 6 bases at V and 7 bases at J; junction bases unmatched: 7. CDR1 is MNHNS and CDR2 is SASEGT in the germline V gene. The length of the CDR3 is 14 residues.

The chain employs TRBV11-2 and TRBJ2-2; D call uncertain. CDR1 SGHAT and CDR2 FQNNGV come from the germline V gene. Trimming shortened V by 3 bases and J by 3 bases, and 2 bases separated the two germline ends. The CDR3 extends over 12 amino acids. The CDR3 DNA follows: TGTGCCAGCAGCTTCTACACCGGGGAGCTGTTTTTT. This sequence encodes CASSFYTGELFF.

The CDR3 DNA follows: TGTGCCAGCAGTTTATATCAGGGTTCCACAGATACGCAGTATTTT. Protein: CASSLYQGSTDTQYF. V usage is TRBV28 and J usage is TRBJ2-3; weak D call: TRBD1 (5 bases). V dropped 1 base and J dropped 2 bases, with 10 bases sitting between them. This CDR3 region has 15 residues. Germline V gene data show CDR1 as MDHEN and CDR2 as SYDVKM.